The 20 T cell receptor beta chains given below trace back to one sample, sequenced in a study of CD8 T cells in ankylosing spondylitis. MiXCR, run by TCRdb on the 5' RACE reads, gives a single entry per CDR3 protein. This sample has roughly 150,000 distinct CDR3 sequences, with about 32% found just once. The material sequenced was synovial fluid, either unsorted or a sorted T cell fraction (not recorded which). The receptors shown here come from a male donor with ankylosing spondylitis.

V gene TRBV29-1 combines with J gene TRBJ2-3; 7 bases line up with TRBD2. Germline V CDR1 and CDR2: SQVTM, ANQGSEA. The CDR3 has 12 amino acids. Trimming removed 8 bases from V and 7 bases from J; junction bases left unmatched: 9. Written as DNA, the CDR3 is TGCAGCTTAGGACTAGACCCGAATACGCAGTATTTT. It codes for CSLGLDPNTQYF.

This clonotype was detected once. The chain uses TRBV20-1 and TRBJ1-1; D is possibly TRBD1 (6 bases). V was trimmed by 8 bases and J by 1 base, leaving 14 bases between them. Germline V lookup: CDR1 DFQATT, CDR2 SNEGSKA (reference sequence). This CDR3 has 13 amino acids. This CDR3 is CSTDRGGNTEAFF. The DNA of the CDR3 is TGCAGTACTGATAGGGGGGGGAACACTGAAGCTTTCTTT.

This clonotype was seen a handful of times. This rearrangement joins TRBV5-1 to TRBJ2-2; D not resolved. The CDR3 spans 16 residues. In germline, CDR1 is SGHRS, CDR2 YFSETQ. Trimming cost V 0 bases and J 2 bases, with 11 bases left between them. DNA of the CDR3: TGCGCCAGCAGCTTGGTGGGAAACACAAACACCGGGGAGCTGTTTTTT. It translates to CASSLVGNTNTGELFF.

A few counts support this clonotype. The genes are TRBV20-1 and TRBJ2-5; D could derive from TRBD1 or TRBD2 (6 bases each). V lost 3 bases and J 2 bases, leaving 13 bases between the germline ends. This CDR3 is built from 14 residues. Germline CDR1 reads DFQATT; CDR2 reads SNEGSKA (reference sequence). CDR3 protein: CSASRLGGQETQYF. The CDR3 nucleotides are TGCAGTGCTAGCAGACTAGGGGGACAAGAGACCCAGTACTTC.

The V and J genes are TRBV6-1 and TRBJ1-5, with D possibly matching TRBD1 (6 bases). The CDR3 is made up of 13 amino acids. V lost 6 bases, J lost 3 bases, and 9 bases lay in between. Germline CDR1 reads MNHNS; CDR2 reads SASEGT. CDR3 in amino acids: CASRDRSNQPQHF. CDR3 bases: TGTGCCAGCAGAGACAGGTCCAATCAGCCCCAGCATTTT.

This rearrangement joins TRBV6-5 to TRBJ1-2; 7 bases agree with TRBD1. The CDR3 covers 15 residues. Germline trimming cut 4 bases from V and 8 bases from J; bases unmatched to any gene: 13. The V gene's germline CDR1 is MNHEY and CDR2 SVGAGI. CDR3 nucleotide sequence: TGTGCCAGCAGTTTCCCTGGACAGGTCTCTCGGGGCTACACCTTC. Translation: CASSFPGQVSRGYTF.

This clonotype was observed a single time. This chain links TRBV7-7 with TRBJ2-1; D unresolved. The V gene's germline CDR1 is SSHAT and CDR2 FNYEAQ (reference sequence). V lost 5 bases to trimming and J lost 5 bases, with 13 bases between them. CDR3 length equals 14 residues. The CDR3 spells CASSPMDADNEQFF. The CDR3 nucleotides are TGTGCCAGCAGCCCGATGGACGCTGACAATGAGCAGTTCTTC.

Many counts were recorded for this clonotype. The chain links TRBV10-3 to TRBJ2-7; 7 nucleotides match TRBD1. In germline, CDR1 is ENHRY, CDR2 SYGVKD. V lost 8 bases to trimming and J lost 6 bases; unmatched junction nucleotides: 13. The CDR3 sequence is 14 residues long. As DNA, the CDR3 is TGTGCCATCTCTCCATCCGGGACAGCAGGCGAGCAGTACTTC. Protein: CAISPSGTAGEQYF.

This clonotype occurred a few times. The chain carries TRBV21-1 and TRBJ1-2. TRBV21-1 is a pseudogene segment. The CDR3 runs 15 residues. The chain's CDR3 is CASSGTDKTSYGYTF. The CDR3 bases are TGTGCCAGCAGCGGAACCGACAAGACGTCCTATGGCTACACCTTC.

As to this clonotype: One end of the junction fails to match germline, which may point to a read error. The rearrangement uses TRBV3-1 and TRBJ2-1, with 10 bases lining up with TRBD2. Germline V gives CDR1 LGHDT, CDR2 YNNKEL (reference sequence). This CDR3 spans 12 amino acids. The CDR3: CASSPGLAFSIF. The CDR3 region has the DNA TGTGCCAGCAGCCCGGGACTAGCGTTTTCGATCTTC.

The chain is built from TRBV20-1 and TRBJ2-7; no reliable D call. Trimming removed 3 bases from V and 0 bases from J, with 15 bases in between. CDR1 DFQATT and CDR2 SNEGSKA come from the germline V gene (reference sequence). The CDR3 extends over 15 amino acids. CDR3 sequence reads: CSARDSLSASYEQYF. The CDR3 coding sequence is TGCAGTGCTAGGGATTCCCTCTCGGCCTCCTACGAGCAGTACTTC.

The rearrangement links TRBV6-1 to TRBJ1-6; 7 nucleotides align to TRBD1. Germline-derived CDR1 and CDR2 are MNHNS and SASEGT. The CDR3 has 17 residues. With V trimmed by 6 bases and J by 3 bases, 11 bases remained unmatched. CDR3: CASRKGNQGVYNSPLHF. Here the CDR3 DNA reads TGTGCCAGCAGAAAAGGGAACCAGGGGGTCTATAATTCACCCCTCCACTTT.

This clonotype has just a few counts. CDR3 DNA sequence: TGTGCCAGCAGCCAAGGGACTAGCGGGGACCAAGAGACCCAGTACTTC. Residues: CASSQGTSGDQETQYF. The rearrangement links TRBV4-2 to TRBJ2-5; 12 bases align to TRBD2. The CDR3 runs 16 residues. The germline CDR1 and CDR2 sequences are LGHNA and YNFKEQ. Losses at the gene ends were 1 base for V and 0 bases for J; bases not matched to a gene: 0.

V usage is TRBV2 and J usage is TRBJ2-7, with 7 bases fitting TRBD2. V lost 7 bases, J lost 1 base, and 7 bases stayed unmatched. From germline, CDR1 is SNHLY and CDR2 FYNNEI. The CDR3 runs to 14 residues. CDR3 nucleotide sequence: TGTGCCAGCAATACCGGGGGGTTTTCCTACGAGCAGTACTTC. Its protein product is CASNTGGFSYEQYF. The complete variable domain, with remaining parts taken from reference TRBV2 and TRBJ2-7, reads EPEVTQTPSHQVTQMGQEVILRCVPISNHLYFYWYRQILGQKVEFLVSFYNNEISEKSEIFDDQFSVERPDGSNFTLKIRSTKLEDSAMYFCASNTGGFSYEQYFGPGTRLTVT.

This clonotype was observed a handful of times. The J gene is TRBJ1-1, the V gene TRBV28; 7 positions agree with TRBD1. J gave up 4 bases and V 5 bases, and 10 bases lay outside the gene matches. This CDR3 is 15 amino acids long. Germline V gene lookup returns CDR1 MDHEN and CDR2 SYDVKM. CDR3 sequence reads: CASSPSVGTVTEAFF. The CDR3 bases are TGTGCCAGCAGTCCGTCTGTCGGGACAGTCACTGAAGCTTTCTTT.

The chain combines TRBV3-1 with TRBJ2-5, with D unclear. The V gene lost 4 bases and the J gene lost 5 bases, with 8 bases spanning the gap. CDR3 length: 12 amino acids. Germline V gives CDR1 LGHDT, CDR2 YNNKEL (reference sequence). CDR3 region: CASSPLEETQYF. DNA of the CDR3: TGTGCCAGCAGCCCCTTGGAGGAGACCCAGTACTTC.

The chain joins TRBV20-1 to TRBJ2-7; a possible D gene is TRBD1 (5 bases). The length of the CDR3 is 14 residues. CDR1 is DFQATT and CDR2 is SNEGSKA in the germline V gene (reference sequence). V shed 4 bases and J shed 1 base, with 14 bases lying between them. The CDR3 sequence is CSAKRQQPSYEQYF. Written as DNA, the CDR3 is TGCAGTGCTAAAAGACAGCAGCCGTCCTACGAGCAGTACTTC.

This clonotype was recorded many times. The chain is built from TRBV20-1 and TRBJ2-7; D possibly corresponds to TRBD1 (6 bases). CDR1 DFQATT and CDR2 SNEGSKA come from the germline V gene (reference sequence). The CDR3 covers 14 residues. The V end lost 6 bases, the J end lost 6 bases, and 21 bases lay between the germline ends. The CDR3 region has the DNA TGCAGTGCAAGCTACACATCACAGGGACGCGAGCAGTACTTC. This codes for CSASYTSQGREQYF.

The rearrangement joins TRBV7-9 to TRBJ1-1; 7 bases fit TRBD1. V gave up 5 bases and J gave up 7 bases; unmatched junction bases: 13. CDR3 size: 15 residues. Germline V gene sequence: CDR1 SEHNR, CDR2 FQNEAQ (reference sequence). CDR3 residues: CASSPDSRGQNEAFF. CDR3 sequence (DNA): TGTGCCAGCAGCCCCGATTCACGGGGACAGAATGAAGCTTTCTTT.

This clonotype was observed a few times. The CDR3 DNA reads TGTGCCAGCAGTCCTCGTACGGGGAATGGGAATCAGCCCCAGCATTTT. This translates into CASSPRTGNGNQPQHF. The V call is TRBV28, the J call TRBJ1-5; D not certain. The CDR3 totals 16 residues. Trimming took off 5 bases at V and 4 bases at J, with 18 bases between the two ends. CDR1 and CDR2 (germline): MDHEN, SYDVKM.